The rows below give T cell receptor beta chains drawn from one sample of a study of blood T cell repertoires in COVID-19. TCRdb's table, derived via immunoSEQ multiplex PCR, lists solely in-frame clones and lacks some. Seen here are around 380,000 clones, approximately 77% observed once, and the top ten hold more than 0.95%. Sequencing input: peripheral blood. The receptors stem from a human donor with acute or convalescent COVID-19. The donor label of this sample is uncertain. The CDR3 runs from the conserved cysteine through the conserved F or W. Each record gives: clone size, J gene, D gene, V gene, CDR3 DNA, CDR3 protein. A D gene is named only where the DNA matches it firmly. A row's size may be missing; if present it is once, few, many or a size class.

clone size: .
J gene: TRBJ1-2
D gene: .
V gene: TRBV5-1
CDR3 DNA: TGCGCCAGCAGCCAGACAAGCAACGATGGCTACACCTTC
CDR3 protein: CASSQTSNDGYTF

clone size: .
J gene: TRBJ2-3
D gene: .
V gene: TRBV1
CDR3 DNA: TGCACCAGCAGCCAAGAACGGACTAGCGGGGAATACACAGATACGCAGTATTTT
CDR3 protein: CTSSQERTSGEYTDTQYF

clone size: .
J gene: TRBJ2-7
D gene: .
V gene: TRBV7-6
CDR3 DNA: TGTGCCAGCAGCTTAGTAGGGGTCGACGAGCAGTACTTC
CDR3 protein: CASSLVGVDEQYF

clone size: .
J gene: TRBJ1-6
D gene: .
V gene: TRBV5-6
CDR3 DNA: TGTGCCAGCAGCTTGAATGCAGGACTATCACCCCTCCACTTT
CDR3 protein: CASSLNAGLSPLHF

clone size: once
J gene: TRBJ2-7
D gene: TRBD2
V gene: TRBV10-1
CDR3 DNA: TGCGCCAGCAGTGAGTCAGGGTCGGGGGGAGGCTCCTACGAGCAGTACTTC
CDR3 protein: CASSESGSGGGSYEQYF

clone size: .
J gene: TRBJ1-1
D gene: .
V gene: TRBV19
CDR3 DNA: TGTGCCAGTTCGAAAACTAATTTGAACACTGAAGCTTTCTTT
CDR3 protein: CASSKTNLNTEAFF

clone size: .
J gene: TRBJ1-6
D gene: .
V gene: TRBV5-6
CDR3 DNA: TGTGCCAGCAGCATCCGAGGTGGGGGGGCGTATAATTCACCCCTCCACTTT
CDR3 protein: CASSIRGGGAYNSPLHF

clone size: .
J gene: TRBJ1-5
D gene: .
V gene: TRBV6-6
CDR3 DNA: TGTGCCAGCAGTTACTCGGTCGGCAGGGTTGGTCAGCCCCAGCATTTT
CDR3 protein: CASSYSVGRVGQPQHF

clone size: few
J gene: TRBJ2-5
D gene: TRBD2
V gene: TRBV14
CDR3 DNA: TGTGCCAGCAGCCAACCGGGACTAGCGGGGGGGATTGGAGAGACCCAGTACTTC
CDR3 protein: CASSQPGLAGGIGETQYF

clone size: .
J gene: TRBJ1-1
D gene: TRBD1
V gene: TRBV7-2
CDR3 DNA: TGTGCCAGCAGCCCGCGACAGGGGAAGGTAGCTTTCTTT
CDR3 protein: CASSPRQGKVAFF

clone size: .
J gene: TRBJ2-1
D gene: TRBD1
V gene: TRBV27
CDR3 DNA: TGTGCCAGCAGTTCGACAGGGAAATACAATGAGCAGTTCTTC
CDR3 protein: CASSSTGKYNEQFF

clone size: .
J gene: TRBJ2-2
D gene: .
V gene: TRBV6-4
CDR3 DNA: TGTGCCAGCAGTGCGGGGACACGCCGTACCGGGGAGCTGTTTTTT
CDR3 protein: CASSAGTRRTGELFF

clone size: .
J gene: TRBJ1-5
D gene: .
V gene: TRBV2
CDR3 DNA: TGTGCCAGCAGTGGCGGGGGGAATCAGCCCCAGCATTTT
CDR3 protein: CASSGGGNQPQHF

clone size: .
J gene: TRBJ1-2
D gene: .
V gene: TRBV6-5
CDR3 DNA: TGTGCCAGCAGTTATGGCACTAGATATGGCTACACCTTC
CDR3 protein: CASSYGTRYGYTF

clone size: .
J gene: TRBJ1-2
D gene: .
V gene: TRBV5-1
CDR3 DNA: TGCGCCAGCAGCACGTCGACAGGAAACTATGGCTACACCTTC
CDR3 protein: CASSTSTGNYGYTF

clone size: .
J gene: TRBJ2-5
D gene: .
V gene: TRBV6-5
CDR3 DNA: TGTGCCAGCAGTTACGAGGGACTGCCAGGGCGGACCCAGTACTTC
CDR3 protein: CASSYEGLPGRTQYF

clone size: .
J gene: TRBJ2-7
D gene: TRBD2
V gene: TRBV5-6
CDR3 DNA: TGTGCCAGCAGCTTCGGACTAGCGGGACTCTACGAGCAGTACTTC
CDR3 protein: CASSFGLAGLYEQYF

clone size: few
J gene: TRBJ2-2
D gene: TRBD1
V gene: TRBV30
CDR3 DNA: TGTGCCGGTACCGGGACAGGCAACACCGGGGAGCTGTTTTTT
CDR3 protein: CAGTGTGNTGELFF

clone size: .
J gene: TRBJ1-2
D gene: TRBD1
V gene: TRBV12-3/TRBV12-4
CDR3 DNA: TGTGCCAGCAGTCCTGGGACAGGCTATGGCTACACCTTC
CDR3 protein: CASSPGTGYGYTF

clone size: .
J gene: TRBJ1-3
D gene: .
V gene: TRBV30
CDR3 DNA: TGTGCCTGGGGCCAGAGGGCGGGAAACACCATATATTTT
CDR3 protein: CAWGQRAGNTIYF

clone size: .
J gene: TRBJ1-6
D gene: TRBD1
V gene: TRBV19
CDR3 DNA: TGTGCCAGTAATACAGGGGGTTTCTATAATTCACCCCTCCACTTT
CDR3 protein: CASNTGGFYNSPLHF

clone size: few
J gene: TRBJ1-4
D gene: TRBD1
V gene: TRBV3-1/TRBV3-2
CDR3 DNA: TGTGCCAGCAGCCAAGAAGGTTCCGGGACAGCTAATGAAAAACTGTTTTTT
CDR3 protein: CASSQEGSGTANEKLFF

clone size: .
J gene: TRBJ2-4
D gene: TRBD2
V gene: TRBV7-8
CDR3 DNA: TGTGCCAGCAGCTCAACCCTAGCGGGACTACTTACGGCCAAAAACATTCAGTACTTC
CDR3 protein: CASSSTLAGLLTAKNIQYF

clone size: .
J gene: TRBJ1-2
D gene: .
V gene: TRBV19
CDR3 DNA: TGTGCCAGTAGTGGACTGGGGAGTAGCTACACCTTC
CDR3 protein: CASSGLGSSYTF

clone size: few
J gene: TRBJ1-1
D gene: TRBD1
V gene: TRBV30
CDR3 DNA: TGTGCCTGGAACTTACAGGGGTACACTGAAGCTTTCTTT
CDR3 protein: CAWNLQGYTEAFF

clone size: once
J gene: TRBJ2-7
D gene: .
V gene: TRBV6-5
CDR3 DNA: TGTGCCAGCAATGGCGGCTACGAGCAGTACTTC
CDR3 protein: CASNGGYEQYF

clone size: .
J gene: TRBJ2-1
D gene: .
V gene: TRBV9
CDR3 DNA: TGTGCCAGCAGCGCCAACACAGGGATTAGCTACAATGAGCAGTTCTTC
CDR3 protein: CASSANTGISYNEQFF

clone size: .
J gene: TRBJ2-1
D gene: TRBD2
V gene: TRBV5-6
CDR3 DNA: TGTGCCAGCAGCGCTAGAGCAGCGGGGGGCCACAATGAGCAGTTCTTC
CDR3 protein: CASSARAAGGHNEQFF

clone size: .
J gene: TRBJ2-7
D gene: TRBD1
V gene: TRBV29-1
CDR3 DNA: TGCAGCGTTGCCGGGACAGGACCCTACGAGCAGTACTTC
CDR3 protein: CSVAGTGPYEQYF

clone size: .
J gene: TRBJ2-7
D gene: .
V gene: TRBV28
CDR3 DNA: TGTGCCAGCAGTTTTTCAGGCACGAGCTACTACGAGCAGTACTTC
CDR3 protein: CASSFSGTSYYEQYF

clone size: .
J gene: TRBJ2-7
D gene: TRBD1
V gene: TRBV5-1
CDR3 DNA: TGCGCCAGCAGCTGGGACAGCTCCTACGAGCAGTACTTC
CDR3 protein: CASSWDSSYEQYF

clone size: .
J gene: TRBJ1-2
D gene: TRBD1
V gene: TRBV2
CDR3 DNA: TGTGCCAGCATTCGAGGGCAGGGGGCCTCGGGCTACACCTTC
CDR3 protein: CASIRGQGASGYTF

clone size: once
J gene: TRBJ1-2
D gene: .
V gene: TRBV18
CDR3 DNA: TGTGCCAGCTCCCGAGCCATTAACGACGGAGGGGATGGCTACACCTTC
CDR3 protein: CASSRAINDGGDGYTF

clone size: .
J gene: TRBJ2-7
D gene: TRBD2
V gene: TRBV20-1
CDR3 DNA: TGCAGTGCTAGTATTGCGGGAGTGATCGAGCAGTACTTC
CDR3 protein: CSASIAGVIEQYF

clone size: .
J gene: TRBJ2-7
D gene: TRBD2
V gene: TRBV10-2
CDR3 DNA: TGCGCCAGCAGGACGACTAGCGGGGGGCCCGTGGACTACGAGCAGTACTTC
CDR3 protein: CASRTTSGGPVDYEQYF

clone size: .
J gene: TRBJ1-3
D gene: TRBD1
V gene: TRBV4-1
CDR3 DNA: TGCGCCAGCAGCCCGGCAGGGGGCCTCTCTGGAAACACCATATATTTT
CDR3 protein: CASSPAGGLSGNTIYF

clone size: .
J gene: TRBJ2-2
D gene: .
V gene: TRBV6-6
CDR3 DNA: TGTGCCAGCAGCCCCGATACTCAGCAGGGGCTGTTTTTT
CDR3 protein: CASSPDTQQGLFF